The 21 T cell receptor beta chains in this list originate from one sample, sequenced in a study of T cell repertoires in cytomegalovirus infection. TCRdb passed the reads through MiXCR, listing each CDR3 protein once. Counted here are roughly 640,000 distinct CDR3 sequences, 24% occurring once; the ten biggest clones make up around 7.6%. The sample was CD8+ T cells from PBMCs. Receptors were obtained from a human donor in good health (CMV status not recorded). Some clones in this sample may be carry-over from other donors' samples.

This sequence joins TRBV10-2 and TRBJ1-2, with D perhaps TRBD1 (5 bases). The CDR3 runs 13 residues. Deletions cut 8 bases from V and 10 bases from J, with 20 bases between. Germline lookup yields CDR1 WSHSY and CDR2 SAAADI. Here the CDR3 reads CASRLDSYGDYTF. The DNA of the CDR3 is TGCGCCAGCCGTTTAGACAGCTATGGCGACTACACCTTC.

This clonotype was seen at least ten times. The chain combines TRBV7-2 with TRBJ2-7, with a weak D call TRBD2 (6 bases). With 5 bases removed from V and 4 bases from J, the gap between germline ends came to 12 bases. The CDR3 totals 13 residues. Germline V gene lookup returns CDR1 SGHTA and CDR2 FQGNSA. CDR3 DNA: TGTGCCAGCAGCCCGGAGGAGGGATACGAGCAGTACTTC. It encodes CASSPEEGYEQYF.

This clonotype appeared once. The gene calls are TRBV20-1 and TRBJ1-5; no clear D gene. V lost 0 bases, J lost 1 base, and 13 bases lay in between. The length of the CDR3 is 16 residues. Germline CDR1 DFQATT, CDR2 SNEGSKA (reference sequence). CDR3 amino acids: CSARDPASSSNQPQHF. CDR3 DNA: TGCAGTGCTAGAGATCCGGCAAGCAGCAGCAATCAGCCCCAGCATTTT.

This clonotype has more than one count but fewer than ten. The J gene is TRBJ2-3, the V gene TRBV10-3; 14 bases are shared with TRBD2. V dropped 8 bases and J dropped 8; count of bases not matched to a gene: 9. This CDR3 region has 15 residues. The germline gives CDR1 ENHRY, CDR2 SYGVKD. In nucleotides, the CDR3 is TGTGCCATCGGAAGGGGGACTAGCGGGGGACTTACGCAGTATTTT. This codes for CAIGRGTSGGLTQYF.

Concerning this clonotype itself: A read error may explain this, as a much larger clone is one base away. The gene calls are TRBV7-2 and TRBJ1-1, with 7 positions matching TRBD1. Germline V gene sequence: CDR1 SGHTA, CDR2 FQGNSA. The CDR3 contains 14 residues. CDR3 sequence reads: CASGLARQGTEAFF. The DNA of the CDR3 is TGTGCCAGCGGCTTAGCCCGACAGGGAACTGAAGCTTTCTTT.

There are a few counts of this clonotype. This chain uses TRBV28 with TRBJ2-4; D remains unclear. Germline V gene lookup returns CDR1 MDHEN and CDR2 SYDVKM. The CDR3 spans 14 residues. V lost 6 bases and J 0 bases, leaving 9 bases between the germline ends. CDR3 in DNA: TGTGCCAGCAGCGATTCGCTAGCCAAAAACATTCAGTACTTC. Protein product: CASSDSLAKNIQYF.

This clonotype was recorded a few times. The CDR3 reads CASSFWQMNTEAFF. The CDR3, as DNA: TGTGCCAGTAGTTTCTGGCAGATGAACACTGAAGCTTTCTTT. This chain connects TRBV19 to TRBJ1-1; D unclear. The CDR3 extends over 14 amino acids. The V end was cut by 5 bases, the J end by 0 bases, with 10 bases between. Germline V gene data show CDR1 as LNHDA and CDR2 as SQIVND (reference sequence).

The chain carries TRBV6-2 or TRBV6-3 and TRBJ2-2; tentative D call: TRBD2 (5 bases). Germline loops: CDR1 MNHEY, CDR2 SVGEGT. Between the trimmed V and J ends, which lost 4 bases and 4 bases, there was a span of 10 bases. The CDR3 sequence is 14 residues long. The CDR3 nucleotides read TGTGCCAGCAGTTTTGAACGGGGCACCGGGGAGCTGTTTTTT. Amino acids: CASSFERGTGELFF.

The chain couples TRBV20-1 to TRBJ2-5; TRBD2 matches at 10 bases. The V segment lost 3 bases and the J segment 5 bases; nucleotides outside the gene matches: 3. Germline CDR1 is DFQATT and CDR2 is SNEGSKA (reference sequence). This CDR3 has 13 residues. The CDR3, as DNA: TGCAGTGCTAGTGGACTAGCGGCGGAGACCCAGTACTTC. It encodes CSASGLAAETQYF.

This chain connects TRBV6-2 or TRBV6-3 to TRBJ2-7; the match to TRBD2 covers 11 bases. The CDR3 has 17 amino acids. V was clipped by 0 bases and J by 6 bases; unmatched bases: 10. The germline V gene encodes CDR1 MNHEY and CDR2 SVGEGT. The CDR3 is CASSYSTASGGTCEQYV. The CDR3 DNA is TGTGCCAGCAGTTACTCGACGGCTAGCGGGGGGACCTGCGAGCAGTACGTC.

This clonotype was counted between two and nine times. The chain uses TRBV27 and TRBJ1-5; D not resolved. Germline V lookup: CDR1 MNHEY, CDR2 SMNVEV (reference sequence). The length of the CDR3 is 13 residues. Trimming took off 11 bases at V and 5 bases at J, with 16 bases between the two ends. The CDR3 loop is CALGRPGYQPQHF. Written as DNA, the CDR3 is TGTGCCCTAGGACGGCCGGGTTATCAGCCCCAGCATTTT.

This clonotype has a handful of counts. J is TRBJ2-7 and V is TRBV20-1; 7 nucleotides match TRBD1. The germline gives CDR1 DFQATT, CDR2 SNEGSKA (reference sequence). With V trimmed by 3 bases and J by 2 bases, 7 bases remained unmatched. CDR3 length equals 14 residues. Written as DNA, the CDR3 is TGCAGTGCTAGGGACAGGCTGGGTGCCTACGAGCAGTACGTC. Its protein product is CSARDRLGAYEQYV.

This clonotype occurred many times. The rearrangement links TRBV6-2 or TRBV6-3 to TRBJ2-7; 8 bases align to TRBD2. CDR3 length: 15 residues. Germline values: CDR1 MNHEY, CDR2 SVGEGT. Germline trimming cut 2 bases from V and 6 bases from J; bases unmatched to any gene: 9. The CDR3 coding sequence is TGTGCCAGCAGTTACGCGGGGGGCGCCTCTGGCGAGCAGTACGTC. Encoded protein: CASSYAGGASGEQYV.

This clonotype was seen a handful of times. CDR3 bases: TGTGCCAGCAGCGACGACAGGGAGCAGTACGTC. This sequence encodes CASSDDREQYV. The chain combines TRBV28 with TRBJ2-7, with a tentative D call TRBD1 (6 bases). The CDR3 length is 11 residues. The germline V gene encodes CDR1 MDHEN and CDR2 SYDVKM. V gave up 6 bases and J gave up 7 bases, with 10 bases separating them.

This clonotype has a handful of counts. The chain carries TRBV5-1 and TRBJ2-1; 11 nucleotides agree with TRBD2. The V and J ends lost 6 bases and 7 bases, in that order; junction bases with no gene match: 12. The CDR3 consists of 16 residues. Germline V gene data show CDR1 as SGHRS and CDR2 as YFSETQ. Written as DNA, the CDR3 is TGCGCCAGCACCGGCCAGCGGCTAGCGGGGGGAAATGAGCAGTTCTTC. This encodes CASTGQRLAGGNEQFF.

This clonotype showed up many times. This sequence joins TRBV7-2 and TRBJ2-7; D may correspond to TRBD1 or TRBD2 (5 bases each). The CDR3 runs 15 residues. The V end was cut by 1 base, the J end by 5 bases, with 15 bases between. Germline values: CDR1 SGHTA, CDR2 FQGNSA. The CDR3 spells CASSLVEAGPHEQYV. The DNA of the CDR3 is TGTGCCAGCAGCTTAGTGGAGGCAGGGCCCCACGAGCAGTACGTC.

The V gene is TRBV12-3 or TRBV12-4, the J gene TRBJ2-5; 9 bases match TRBD1. The CDR3 spans 14 residues. The trim removed 4 bases at V and 5 bases at J, leaving 5 bases unmatched. The CDR3 loop reads CASSSQGAEETQYF. The CDR3, as DNA: TGTGCCAGCAGTTCACAGGGGGCGGAGGAGACCCAGTACTTC.

This chain links TRBV4-1 with TRBJ2-5; perhaps TRBD2 as D (6 bases). This CDR3 has 16 amino acids. Germline assignment: CDR1 MGHRA and CDR2 YSYEKL. V was shortened by 5 bases and J by 0 bases, with 16 bases between the two germline ends. CDR3 coding DNA: TGCGCCAGCAGCAAAGGGACTTTCCTTGACCAAGAGACCCAGTACTTC. It is translated as CASSKGTFLDQETQYF.

There are a few counts of this clonotype. CDR3 sequence reads: CASSPKLRDSSYEQYV. In DNA form, the CDR3 reads TGTGCCAGCAGTCCCAAACTCCGGGACAGCTCCTACGAGCAGTACGTC. The chain combines TRBV6-5 with TRBJ2-7; 7 nucleotides line up with TRBD1. The CDR3 totals 16 residues. After removal of 5 bases from V and 0 bases from J, the junction contained 10 bases not matched to a gene. The germline V gene has CDR1 MNHEY and CDR2 SVGAGI.

The V and J genes are TRBV7-3 and TRBJ2-3; TRBD1 is a possible D gene (5 bases). The CDR3 covers 15 residues. The germline gives CDR1 SGHTA, CDR2 FQGTGA. Trimming took off 4 bases at V and 4 bases at J, with 15 bases between the two ends. This CDR3 is CASSSQGFQADTQYF. The CDR3, as DNA: TGTGCCAGCAGCTCGCAGGGATTTCAGGCAGATACGCAGTATTTT.

Regarding this clonotype: It may be a read error: a sequence one base away is much more abundant. The chain employs TRBV7-7 and TRBJ2-1; TRBD2 matches 8 bases. This CDR3 spans 13 amino acids. CDR1 is SSHAT, CDR2 FNYEAQ, per germline (reference sequence). The CDR3 DNA follows: TGTGCTAACAGCTTGACTAGCGTGGATGAGCAGTTCTTC. Residues: CANSLTSVDEQFF.